The 30 T cell receptor beta chains listed next were all sequenced from one sample in a study of cytomegalovirus exposure and HLA in healthy donors. PCR was performed using 60 Vbeta and 13 Jbeta primers. Only in-frame clones appear in the TCRdb table, and some are missing; sequencing was by immunoSEQ multiplex PCR. The sample lists around 150,000 clones, roughly 70% seen once, with 3% in the top ten. The sample consisted of PBMCs. These receptors were collected from a woman aged 50 to 65 in good health and CMV-seropositive.

V gene TRBV5-4 combines with J gene TRBJ2-2, with D uncertain. This CDR3 comprises 12 residues. Trimming stripped 6 bases from V and 5 bases from J, with 8 bases between. Germline V lookup: CDR1 SGHNT, CDR2 YYREEE (reference sequence). CDR3 coding DNA: TGTGCCAGCACTCCCGAGACCGGGGAGCTGTTTTTT. This codes for CASTPETGELFF. Drawing the rest from reference TRBV5-4 and TRBJ2-2, the complete variable domain is ETGVTQSPTHLIKTRGQQVTLRCSSQSGHNTVSWYQQALGQGPQFIFQYYREEENGRGNFPPRFSGLQFPNYSSELNVNALELDDSALYLCASTPETGELFFGEGSRLTVL.

CDR3 residues: CASSLGGLNYGYTF. CDR3 DNA sequence: TGTGCCAGCAGCTTAGGGGGGCTGAACTATGGCTACACCTTC. V usage is TRBV7-9 and J usage is TRBJ1-2; the D gene is possibly TRBD1 (6 bases). This CDR3 region has 14 residues. Germline CDR1 reads SEHNR; CDR2 reads FQNEAQ (reference sequence). V shed 1 base and J shed 2 bases, with 8 bases lying between them.

This sequence joins TRBV4-1 and TRBJ1-4; D unresolved. V gave up 0 bases and J gave up 9 bases, with 11 bases separating them. The CDR3 is 14 amino acids. Germline V gene sequence: CDR1 MGHRA, CDR2 YSYEKL. CDR3 in DNA: TGCGCCAGCAGCCAAGATAGTGGGAGGCAAAAACTGTTTTTT. Translating it yields CASSQDSGRQKLFF.

Note on this clone: The same CDR3 also results from other DNA sequences found in this sample. The chain couples TRBV5-6 to TRBJ1-2, with D hard to call. This CDR3 contains 14 residues. The ends were cut back, 4 bases at V and 6 bases at J, with 16 bases in the middle. CDR1 is SGHDT and CDR2 is YYEEEE in the germline V gene. The CDR3: CASSRGGLEDGYTF. In nucleotides, the CDR3 is TGTGCCAGCAGCCGAGGAGGGTTGGAGGATGGCTACACCTTC.

J is TRBJ2-7 and V is TRBV27; 9 bases map to TRBD1. V lost 3 bases, J lost 4 bases, and 4 bases stayed unmatched. The CDR3 is 14 amino acids. The germline V gene encodes CDR1 MNHEY and CDR2 SMNVEV (reference sequence). CDR3: CASSLRQGGYEQYF. CDR3 bases: TGTGCCAGCAGTTTGCGACAGGGGGGTTACGAGCAGTACTTC.

The chain joins TRBV7-2 to TRBJ1-5; TRBD1 is a possible D gene (5 bases). The CDR3 extends over 13 amino acids. Between the trimmed V and J ends, which lost 4 bases and 9 bases, there was a span of 13 bases. Germline V gene sequence: CDR1 SGHTA, CDR2 FQGNSA. The CDR3 reads CASSYGAPRPQHF. For the CDR3, the DNA is TGTGCCAGCAGCTATGGGGCCCCCCGGCCCCAGCATTTT.

This clone was counted a few times. The rearrangement links TRBV4-1 to TRBJ1-5, with D hard to call. Between the trimmed V and J ends, which lost 3 bases and 3 bases, there was a span of 9 bases. This CDR3 is built from 14 residues. Germline V gene lookup returns CDR1 MGHRA and CDR2 YSYEKL. CDR3 bases: TGCGCCAGCAGCCATGAGGCCCTCAATCAGCCCCAGCATTTT. It is translated as CASSHEALNQPQHF.

The chain has TRBV27 and TRBJ2-7; TRBD2 might be the D (5 bases). The CDR3 loop spans 16 amino acids. Per germline, CDR1 MNHEY and CDR2 SMNVEV (reference sequence). V was clipped by 6 bases and J by 2 bases, with 20 bases between them. CDR3 amino acids: CASSLGTRYGAYEQYF. CDR3 sequence (DNA): TGTGCCAGCAGCTTAGGCACGCGCTACGGGGCCTACGAGCAGTACTTC.

CDR3 in DNA: TGTGCCAGCCGGGTATCACAGGGCCAAGAGACCCAGTACTTC. Protein sequence: CASRVSQGQETQYF. The chain uses TRBV2 and TRBJ2-5, with D maybe TRBD1 (6 bases). V lost 8 bases and J lost 1, with 14 bases in between. The CDR3 runs to 14 residues. From germline, CDR1 is SNHLY and CDR2 FYNNEI.

This clone has only a few counts. The genes are TRBV7-2 and TRBJ2-3; the D gene is possibly TRBD1 (5 bases). Germline V lookup: CDR1 SGHTA, CDR2 FQGNSA. The CDR3 totals 16 residues. V lost 6 bases and J lost 4, with 20 bases in between. The CDR3 bases are TGTGCCAGCAGGGTTTATTGGCCGTTGACAGCAGATACGCAGTATTTT. Protein: CASRVYWPLTADTQYF.

J is TRBJ2-1 and V is TRBV7-2; 7 bases are a match to TRBD1. J lost 5 bases, V lost 7 bases, and 8 bases had no gene match. This CDR3 is 14 amino acids long. Per germline, CDR1 SGHTA and CDR2 FQGNSA. This chain's CDR3 is CASTQTGKNNEQFF. The CDR3, as DNA: TGTGCCAGCACCCAGACAGGGAAAAACAATGAGCAGTTCTTC.

The chain uses TRBV5-4 and TRBJ1-6, with D maybe TRBD1 (5 bases). This CDR3 is built from 13 residues. Germline values: CDR1 SGHNT, CDR2 YYREEE (reference sequence). Trimming removed 3 bases from V and 8 bases from J, with 9 bases in between. The CDR3, as DNA: TGTGCCAGCAGCTGGGGGGGGTATTCACCCCTCCACTTT. Its translation is CASSWGGYSPLHF.

This rearrangement joins TRBV19 to TRBJ1-2; tentatively, D is TRBD1 (5 bases). The V gene lost 6 bases and the J gene lost 5 bases, with 22 bases spanning the gap. CDR3 length equals 16 residues. Germline-derived CDR1 and CDR2 are LNHDA and SQIVND (reference sequence). CDR3 residues: CASSVGGAIAIYGYTF. The CDR3 DNA reads as TGTGCCAGTAGCGTTGGAGGGGCCATAGCGATATATGGCTACACCTTC.

V is TRBV5-1 and J is TRBJ1-2; 10 nucleotides line up with TRBD1. This CDR3 is built from 14 residues. With V trimmed by 2 bases and J by 7 bases, 5 bases remained unmatched. Germline loops: CDR1 SGHRS, CDR2 YFSETQ. DNA of the CDR3: TGCGCCAGCAGCTTCTCGGGACAGGGGATTGGCTACACCTTC. Protein product: CASSFSGQGIGYTF.

The chain combines TRBV4-1 with TRBJ1-2; a possible D gene is TRBD1 (5 bases). This CDR3 comprises 17 residues. The germline V gene encodes CDR1 MGHRA and CDR2 YSYEKL. V shed 4 bases and J shed 6 bases, with 24 bases lying between them. CDR3 sequence: CASSRPGTGGLGNGYTF. CDR3 sequence (DNA): TGCGCCAGCAGCCGGCCCGGGACGGGGGGTTTAGGAAATGGCTACACCTTC.

The chain combines TRBV15 with TRBJ2-6; D is unclear. CDR3 length: 16 residues. V lost 5 bases and J lost 1, with 12 bases in between. CDR1 and CDR2 (germline): LNHNV, YYDKDF (reference sequence). CDR3 residues: CATSLSLSSGANVLTF. In DNA, the CDR3 is TGTGCCACCAGCCTTAGTTTATCTTCTGGGGCCAACGTCCTGACTTTC.

The rearrangement uses TRBV5-1 and TRBJ2-2; the match to TRBD2 covers 10 bases. J gave up 1 base and V 0 bases, and 3 bases lay outside the gene matches. This CDR3 region has 17 residues. The germline V gene has CDR1 SGHRS and CDR2 YFSETQ. The CDR3, as DNA: TGCGCCAGCAGCTTGGGGACTAGCGGTATGAACACCGGGGAGCTGTTTTTT. As protein: CASSLGTSGMNTGELFF.

The chain recombines TRBV5-6 with TRBJ2-3; unclear D gene. Looked up from germline, CDR1 is SGHDT and CDR2 is YYEEEE. The CDR3 loop spans 12 amino acids. Trimming took off 2 bases at V and 6 bases at J, with 7 bases between the two ends. The CDR3: CASSFSPDTQYF. The CDR3 DNA reads TGTGCCAGCAGCTTTTCTCCGGATACGCAGTATTTT.

The gene calls are TRBV5-1 and TRBJ2-7, with 8 nucleotides matching TRBD1. Trimming removed 1 base from V and 6 bases from J; junction bases left unmatched: 21. The CDR3 runs to 19 residues. Per germline, CDR1 SGHRS and CDR2 YFSETQ. Here the CDR3 reads CASSLLPGSGTGGFIEQYF. As DNA, the CDR3 is TGCGCCAGCAGCTTGCTACCGGGTTCGGGGACAGGAGGGTTCATCGAGCAGTACTTC.

The chain is built from TRBV5-1 and TRBJ2-2; weak D call: TRBD1 (6 bases). The CDR3 has 13 residues. V lost 3 bases to trimming and J lost 3 bases, with 6 bases between them. The germline CDR1 and CDR2 sequences are SGHRS and YFSETQ. The CDR3 loop is CASSWTDTGELFF. The CDR3 region has the DNA TGCGCCAGCAGCTGGACAGACACCGGGGAGCTGTTTTTT.

This chain joins TRBV7-9 and TRBJ1-2; possible D gene TRBD1, 5 bases. This CDR3 has 16 amino acids. The germline V and J ends were trimmed by 3 bases and 4 bases, with 18 bases remaining between them. The germline V gene encodes CDR1 SEHNR and CDR2 FQNEAQ (reference sequence). The CDR3 nucleotides are TGTGCCAGCAGCTTTTCGTGGGGAGACGGGGGCTATGGCTACACCTTC. This sequence encodes CASSFSWGDGGYGYTF.

The CDR3: CASSLVNEQFF. CDR3 DNA sequence: TGTGCCAGCAGCCTTGTTAATGAGCAGTTCTTC. The chain uses TRBV7-2 and TRBJ2-1; D is unclear. Trimming took 5 bases from V and 7 from J, leaving 6 bases between them. Per germline, CDR1 SGHTA and CDR2 FQGNSA. The length of the CDR3 is 11 residues.

This rearrangement joins TRBV5-5 to TRBJ1-5, with a possible D match to TRBD1 (6 bases). Germline V CDR1 and CDR2: SGHKS, YYEKEE (reference sequence). The CDR3 is 16 amino acids. V lost 4 bases to trimming and J lost 2 bases, with 16 bases between them. DNA for the CDR3: TGTGCCAGCAGCCTATACAACCGACAGGGCAATCAGCCCCAGCATTTT. Residues: CASSLYNRQGNQPQHF. Complete variable domain (other parts from reference TRBV5-5 and TRBJ1-5): DAGVTQSPTHLIKTRGQQVTLRCSPISGHKSVSWYQQVLGQGPQFIFQYYEKEERGRGNFPDRFSARQFPNYSSELNVNALLLGDSALYLCASSLYNRQGNQPQHFGDGTRLSIL.

Concerning this clone: This specimen includes other DNA sequences encoding the same CDR3. This rearrangement joins TRBV30 to TRBJ1-1, with 7 positions matching TRBD1. The V gene end was trimmed by 5 bases and the J gene end by 0 bases; junction bases not matched to a gene: 3. The CDR3 is 13 residues long. Germline loops: CDR1 GTSNPN, CDR2 SVGIG (reference sequence). The CDR3 nucleotides read TGTGCCTGGTCAACAGGGGTGAACACTGAAGCTTTCTTT. This codes for CAWSTGVNTEAFF.

The V gene is TRBV9, the J gene TRBJ2-1; 9 positions agree with TRBD2. With V trimmed by 0 bases and J by 9 bases, 7 bases remained unmatched. The CDR3 contains 15 residues. CDR1 is SGDLS and CDR2 is YYNGEE in the germline V gene. This CDR3 is CASSVDARGGFEQFF. The CDR3 DNA reads TGTGCCAGCAGCGTAGACGCGCGGGGGGGCTTTGAGCAGTTCTTC.

This clone appeared a single time. The chain is built from TRBV7-9 and TRBJ2-2; D is possibly TRBD1 (5 bases). The germline CDR1 and CDR2 sequences are SEHNR and FQNEAQ (reference sequence). V was clipped by 8 bases and J by 2 bases, with 9 bases between them. The CDR3 consists of 13 residues. The CDR3 DNA reads TGTGCCAGCGGCGACAGAAACACCGGGGAGCTGTTTTTT. Protein: CASGDRNTGELFF.

The rearrangement links TRBV27 to TRBJ2-1; 8 bases line up with TRBD2. V was clipped by 3 bases and J by 5 bases; unmatched bases: 6. This CDR3 is 15 amino acids long. Looked up from germline, CDR1 is MNHEY and CDR2 is SMNVEV (reference sequence). CDR3 in DNA: TGTGCCAGCAGTTTTTGGCGGGGGGTCGACAATGAGCAGTTCTTC. This encodes CASSFWRGVDNEQFF.

This chain uses TRBV6-5 with TRBJ1-4; 12 nucleotides line up with TRBD1. The ends lost 7 bases at V and 11 bases at J; junction bases unmatched: 11. Germline V gives CDR1 MNHEY, CDR2 SVGAGI. This CDR3 has 15 amino acids. The CDR3 DNA follows: TGTGCCAGCACCTCAACGGGACAGGGGGCGGGTAAACTGTTTTTT. Protein: CASTSTGQGAGKLFF.

CDR3: CASSLGLHTEAFF. DNA of the CDR3: TGTGCCAGCAGCTTGGGTCTTCACACTGAAGCTTTCTTT. This rearrangement joins TRBV5-6 to TRBJ1-1; no clear D gene. Trimming took 0 bases from V and 3 from J, leaving 6 bases between them. This CDR3 is 13 amino acids long. Germline V gene sequence: CDR1 SGHDT, CDR2 YYEEEE.

J is TRBJ2-2 and V is TRBV9; the D is unclear. CDR3 length: 13 amino acids. Germline V gene data show CDR1 as SGDLS and CDR2 as YYNGEE. The V end was cut by 0 bases, the J end by 7 bases, with 7 bases between. CDR3: CASSVVADGELFF. As DNA, the CDR3 is TGTGCCAGCAGCGTAGTGGCGGACGGGGAGCTGTTTTTT. The whole variable domain, remainder taken from reference TRBV9 and TRBJ2-2, is DSGVTQTPKHLITATGQRVTLRCSPRSGDLSVYWYQQSLDQGLQFLIQYYNGEERAKGNILERFSAQQFPDLHSELNLSSLELGDSALYFCASSVVADGELFFGEGSRLTVL.